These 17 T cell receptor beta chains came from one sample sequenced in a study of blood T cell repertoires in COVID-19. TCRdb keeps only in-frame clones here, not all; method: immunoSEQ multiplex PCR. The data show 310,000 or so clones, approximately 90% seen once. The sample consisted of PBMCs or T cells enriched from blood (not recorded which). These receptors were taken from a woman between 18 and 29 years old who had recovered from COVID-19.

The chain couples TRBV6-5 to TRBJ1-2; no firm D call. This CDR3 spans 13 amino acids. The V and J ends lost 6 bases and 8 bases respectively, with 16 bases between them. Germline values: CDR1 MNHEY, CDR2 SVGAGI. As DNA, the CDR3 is TGTGCCAGCAGGGATTCTATGGGCCAGGGCTACACCTTC. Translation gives CASRDSMGQGYTF.

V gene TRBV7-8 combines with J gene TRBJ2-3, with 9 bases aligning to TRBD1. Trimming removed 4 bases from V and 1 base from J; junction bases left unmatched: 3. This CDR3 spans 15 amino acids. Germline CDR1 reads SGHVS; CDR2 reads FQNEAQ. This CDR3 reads CASSSDRGGTDTQYF. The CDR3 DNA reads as TGTGCCAGCAGCTCGGACAGGGGCGGCACAGATACGCAGTATTTT.

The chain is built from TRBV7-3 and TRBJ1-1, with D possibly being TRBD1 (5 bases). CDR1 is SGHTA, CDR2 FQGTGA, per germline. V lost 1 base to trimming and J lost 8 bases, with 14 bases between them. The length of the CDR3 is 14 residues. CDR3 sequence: CASSLNAGGLEAFF. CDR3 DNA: TGTGCCAGCAGCTTAAACGCGGGGGGATTGGAAGCTTTCTTT.

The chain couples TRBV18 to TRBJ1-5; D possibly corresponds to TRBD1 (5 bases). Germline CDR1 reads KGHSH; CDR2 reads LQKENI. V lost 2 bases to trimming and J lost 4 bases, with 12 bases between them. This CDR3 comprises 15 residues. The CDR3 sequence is CASSPTQGTNQPQHF. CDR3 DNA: TGTGCCAGCTCACCAACTCAGGGAACTAATCAGCCCCAGCATTTT.

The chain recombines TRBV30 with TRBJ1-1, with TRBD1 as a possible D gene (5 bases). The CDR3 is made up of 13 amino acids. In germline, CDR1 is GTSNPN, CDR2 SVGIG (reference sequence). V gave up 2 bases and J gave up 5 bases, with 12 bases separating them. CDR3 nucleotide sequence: TGTGCCTGGAGTCGGGGGGGAAGGACTGAAGCTTTCTTT. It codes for CAWSRGGRTEAFF.

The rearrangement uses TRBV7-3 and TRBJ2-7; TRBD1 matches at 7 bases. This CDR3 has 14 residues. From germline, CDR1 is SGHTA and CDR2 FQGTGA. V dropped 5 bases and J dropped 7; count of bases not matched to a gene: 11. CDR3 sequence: CASSPTGAHSEQYF. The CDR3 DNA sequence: TGTGCCAGCAGCCCAACAGGGGCGCATTCGGAGCAGTACTTC.

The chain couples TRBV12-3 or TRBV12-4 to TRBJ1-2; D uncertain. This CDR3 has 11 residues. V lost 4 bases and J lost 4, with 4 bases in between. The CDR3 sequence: CASSSLYGYTF. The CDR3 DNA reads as TGTGCCAGCAGTTCCCTCTATGGCTACACCTTC.

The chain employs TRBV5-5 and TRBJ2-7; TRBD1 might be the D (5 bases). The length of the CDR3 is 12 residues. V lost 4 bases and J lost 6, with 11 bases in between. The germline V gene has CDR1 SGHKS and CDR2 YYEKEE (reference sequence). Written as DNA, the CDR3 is TGTGCCAGCAGCCAAATGGGGCGCGAGCAGTACTTC. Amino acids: CASSQMGREQYF.

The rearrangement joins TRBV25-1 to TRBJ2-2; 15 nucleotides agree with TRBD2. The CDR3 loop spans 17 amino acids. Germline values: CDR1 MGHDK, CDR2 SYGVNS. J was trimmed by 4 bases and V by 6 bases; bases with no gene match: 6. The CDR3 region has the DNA TGTGCCAGCAGCCAGGGACTAGCGGGGGGCGGCACCGGGGAGCTGTTTTTT. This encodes CASSQGLAGGGTGELFF.

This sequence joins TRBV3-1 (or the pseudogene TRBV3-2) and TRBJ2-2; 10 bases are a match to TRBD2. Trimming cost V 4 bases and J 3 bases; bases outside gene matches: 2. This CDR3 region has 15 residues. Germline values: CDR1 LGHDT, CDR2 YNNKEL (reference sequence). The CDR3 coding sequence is TGTGCCAGCAGCCCTCTAGCGGGAGACACCGGGGAGCTGTTTTTT. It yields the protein CASSPLAGDTGELFF.

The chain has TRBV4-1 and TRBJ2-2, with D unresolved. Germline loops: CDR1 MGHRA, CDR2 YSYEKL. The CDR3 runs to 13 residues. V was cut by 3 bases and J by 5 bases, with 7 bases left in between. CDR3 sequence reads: CASSHGSTGELFF. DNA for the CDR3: TGCGCCAGCAGCCACGGGTCTACCGGGGAGCTGTTTTTT.

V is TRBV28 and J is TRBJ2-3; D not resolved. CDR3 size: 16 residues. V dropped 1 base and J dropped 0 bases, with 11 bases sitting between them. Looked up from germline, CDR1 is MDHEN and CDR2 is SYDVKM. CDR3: CASSLSSHYSTDTQYF. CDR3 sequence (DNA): TGTGCCAGCAGTTTATCCAGCCACTATAGCACAGATACGCAGTATTTT.

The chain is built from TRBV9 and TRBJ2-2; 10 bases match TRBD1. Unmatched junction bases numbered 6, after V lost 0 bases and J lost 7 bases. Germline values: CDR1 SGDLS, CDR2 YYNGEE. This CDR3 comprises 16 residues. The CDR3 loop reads CASSVARQGAVGELFF. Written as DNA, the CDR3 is TGTGCCAGCAGCGTAGCGAGACAGGGGGCGGTCGGGGAGCTGTTTTTT.

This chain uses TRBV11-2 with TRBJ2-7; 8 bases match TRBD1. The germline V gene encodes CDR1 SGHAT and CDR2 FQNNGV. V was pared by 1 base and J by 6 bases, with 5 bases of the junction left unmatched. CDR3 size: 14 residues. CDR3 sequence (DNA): TGTGCCAGCAGCTTAGTGGCAGGGGGCGGCGAGCAGTACTTC. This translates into CASSLVAGGGEQYF.

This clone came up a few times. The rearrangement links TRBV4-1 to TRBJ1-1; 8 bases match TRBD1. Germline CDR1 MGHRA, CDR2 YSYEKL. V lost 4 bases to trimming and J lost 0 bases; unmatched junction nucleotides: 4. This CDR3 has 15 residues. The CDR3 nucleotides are TGCGCCAGCAGCCCCCCAGGGGGCCTGAACACTGAAGCTTTCTTT. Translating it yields CASSPPGGLNTEAFF.

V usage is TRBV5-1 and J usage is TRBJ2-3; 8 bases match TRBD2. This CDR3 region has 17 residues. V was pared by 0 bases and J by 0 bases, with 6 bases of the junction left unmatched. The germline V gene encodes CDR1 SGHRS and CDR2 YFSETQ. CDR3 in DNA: TGCGCCAGCAGCTTGGCCGCGGGGGGAGGCAGCACAGATACGCAGTATTTT. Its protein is CASSLAAGGGSTDTQYF.

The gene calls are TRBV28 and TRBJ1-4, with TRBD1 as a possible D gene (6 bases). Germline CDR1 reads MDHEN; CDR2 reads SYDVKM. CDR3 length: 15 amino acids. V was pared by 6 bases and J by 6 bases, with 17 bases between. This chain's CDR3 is CASSLGQGNYEKLFF. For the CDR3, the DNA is TGTGCCAGCAGCCTAGGGCAGGGGAATTATGAAAAACTGTTTTTT.